The 27 T cell receptor beta chains in this list originate from one sample, sequenced in a study of T cells after yellow fever vaccination (dated by TCRdb to about 2019). The treatment or condition label for this specimen denotes: live attenuated yellow fever vaccine strain. Library prep was done by 5' RACE. TCRdb records Illumina HiSeq 2500 as the sequencer. TCRdb reworked the public reads: Q25 trimming with fastp, MiXCR clone assembly, productive beta chains retained. Each entry is one CDR3 protein sequence, shown with its most common DNA and genes. This sample comprises hundreds of thousands of distinct CDR3 sequences, roughly 12% of them detected only once. 15% of the sample is taken by the ten largest. The input for sequencing was PBMCs, taken on the day of the yellow fever booster vaccination. The receptors come from a man aged 25 to 45 who received the YFV17D yellow fever vaccine.

This clonotype has more than one count but fewer than ten. V is TRBV5-1 and J is TRBJ2-7, with 7 bases lining up with TRBD1. Germline CDR1 SGHRS, CDR2 YFSETQ. This CDR3 has 15 residues. With V trimmed by 3 bases and J by 2 bases, 8 bases remained unmatched. CDR3 residues: CASSSGQVTTYEQYF. The DNA of the CDR3 is TGCGCCAGCAGCTCCGGACAGGTTACTACCTACGAGCAGTACTTC.

V gene TRBV9 combines with J gene TRBJ1-1, with 8 bases aligning to TRBD1. V dropped 6 bases and J dropped 4; count of bases not matched to a gene: 8. Germline-derived CDR1 and CDR2 are SGDLS and YYNGEE. This CDR3 is built from 14 residues. The CDR3 sequence is CASTEGQGPTEAFF. The CDR3 nucleotides are TGTGCCAGCACCGAAGGACAGGGACCCACTGAAGCTTTCTTT.

This clonotype showed up just a few times. For the CDR3, the DNA is TGTGCCAGCAGTTTTGAGGTTTGGAGGGGATCCGACAATGAGCAGTTCTTC. It yields the protein CASSFEVWRGSDNEQFF. This chain connects TRBV12-3 or TRBV12-4 to TRBJ2-1; D possibly corresponds to TRBD2 (6 bases). Trimming stripped 3 bases from V and 5 bases from J, with 20 bases between. The CDR3 totals 17 residues.

This clonotype was recorded at least ten times. This chain uses TRBV28 with TRBJ2-1; no definite D call. Germline loops: CDR1 MDHEN, CDR2 SYDVKM. This CDR3 has 11 amino acids. V was cut by 6 bases and J by 4 bases, with 4 bases left in between. CDR3 sequence (DNA): TGTGCCAGCAGGCTTTACAATGAGCAGTTCTTC. It codes for CASRLYNEQFF.

V and J are TRBV28 and TRBJ1-2; TRBD1 might be the D (5 bases). This CDR3 has 13 residues. Germline assignment: CDR1 MDHEN and CDR2 SYDVKM. Trimming left V 8 bases short and J 4 bases short, with 14 bases between. CDR3 coding DNA: TGTGCCAGCCGATCAGGGAGGGGCTATGGCTACACCTTC. Amino acid sequence: CASRSGRGYGYTF.

As regards this clonotype: Germline is not matched at one junction end, which may reflect a read error. The J gene is TRBJ1-1, the V gene TRBV9; the D gene is possibly TRBD1 (5 bases). Germline values: CDR1 SGDLS, CDR2 YYNGEE. The CDR3 has 15 residues. CDR3 loop: CASSVAAGGNTEVFF. As DNA, the CDR3 is TGTGCCAGCAGCGTAGCTGCCGGGGGGAACACTGAAGTTTTCTTT.

This clonotype was observed many times. V is TRBV7-2 and J is TRBJ2-7; D is possibly TRBD1 (5 bases). Between the trimmed V and J ends, which lost 4 bases and 5 bases, there was a span of 9 bases. CDR3 length: 12 amino acids. The V gene's germline CDR1 is SGHTA and CDR2 FQGNSA. DNA of the CDR3: TGTGCCAGCAGCTATATGGGGCACGAGCAGTACTTC. Residues: CASSYMGHEQYF.

The rearrangement links TRBV5-4 to TRBJ1-5; the D gene is possibly TRBD1 (5 bases). Germline CDR1 SGHNT, CDR2 YYREEE (reference sequence). The CDR3 length is 15 residues. V was cut by 4 bases and J by 3 bases, with 14 bases left in between. The CDR3, as DNA: TGTGCCAGCAGCCGAGGAGGGACCGACAATCAGCCCCAGCATTTT. Its translation is CASSRGGTDNQPQHF.

The chain employs TRBV29-1 and TRBJ2-1; TRBD1 agrees at 10 bases. The CDR3 loop spans 13 amino acids. Unmatched junction bases numbered 9, after V lost 8 bases and J lost 8 bases. CDR1 is SQVTM and CDR2 is ANQGSEA in the germline V gene. DNA for the CDR3: TGCAGCAAGCGGGACAGGGGTTACGATGAGCAGTTCTTC. It translates to CSKRDRGYDEQFF.

This clonotype has only a few counts. The rearrangement uses TRBV5-1 and TRBJ2-7; TRBD2 matches at 10 bases. Unmatched junction bases numbered 3, after V lost 0 bases and J lost 0 bases. Germline V lookup: CDR1 SGHRS, CDR2 YFSETQ. CDR3 length: 16 residues. The DNA of the CDR3 is TGCGCCAGCAGCTTGGGGACTAGCGGTCGCTCCTACGAGCAGTACTTC. This codes for CASSLGTSGRSYEQYF.

A few counts support this clonotype. This chain uses TRBV7-2 with TRBJ2-1; a weak D match, TRBD2 (6 bases). Germline V gene data show CDR1 as SGHTA and CDR2 as FQGNSA. The ends were cut back, 0 bases at V and 1 base at J, with 10 bases in the middle. The length of the CDR3 is 16 residues. The CDR3 loop is CASSLAGGWSYNEQFF. The CDR3 DNA follows: TGTGCCAGCAGCTTAGCGGGGGGTTGGTCCTACAATGAGCAGTTCTTC.

In DNA, the CDR3 is TGCGCCAGCAGCCAAGATTGGGGGGGCTATAACTATGGCTACACCTTC. This translates into CASSQDWGGYNYGYTF. The V call is TRBV4-3, the J call TRBJ1-2; tentatively, D is TRBD1 (6 bases). CDR3 length: 16 amino acids. V was cut by 0 bases and J by 1 base, with 12 bases left in between. From germline, CDR1 is LGHNA and CDR2 YSLEER.

This clonotype turned up a few times. The chain recombines TRBV29-1 with TRBJ2-2, with D unresolved. This CDR3 is 13 amino acids long. The V end lost 4 bases, the J end lost 6 bases, and 12 bases lay between the germline ends. Germline CDR1 is SQVTM and CDR2 is ANQGSEA. The CDR3 is CSVGNPVPGELFF. CDR3 bases: TGCAGCGTTGGGAACCCTGTTCCCGGGGAGCTGTTTTTT.

This clonotype has a handful of counts. The chain combines TRBV14 with TRBJ2-6; the D gene is possibly TRBD1 (5 bases). Germline CDR1 and CDR2: SGHDN and FVKESK. The CDR3 spans 15 residues. V shed 5 bases and J shed 4 bases, with 12 bases lying between them. This chain's CDR3 is CASSTRVEGANVLTF. In DNA, the CDR3 is TGTGCCAGCAGCACCAGGGTGGAAGGGGCCAACGTCCTGACTTTC.

This rearrangement joins TRBV27 to TRBJ2-2; 11 bases are a match to TRBD1. CDR1 and CDR2 from the germline V gene are MNHEY and SMNVEV (reference sequence). The CDR3 length is 15 residues. The J segment lost 5 bases and the V segment lost 3 bases, leaving 2 bases of the junction unmatched. The CDR3 region is CASSFGTGGTGELFF. The CDR3 DNA sequence: TGTGCCAGCAGTTTTGGGACAGGGGGTACCGGGGAGCTGTTTTTT.

This chain uses TRBV12-3 or TRBV12-4 with TRBJ2-2; 9 bases match TRBD1. V gave up 5 bases and J gave up 3 bases; unmatched junction bases: 7. CDR3 length equals 16 residues. CDR3 DNA: TGTGCCAGCAGTAGAGAACAGGGGGCGTACACCGGGGAGCTGTTTTTT. Encoded protein: CASSREQGAYTGELFF.

This sequence joins TRBV7-9 and TRBJ2-1; 8 positions agree with TRBD1. After removal of 5 bases from V and 7 bases from J, the junction contained 13 bases not matched to a gene. The CDR3 spans 16 residues. Per germline, CDR1 SEHNR and CDR2 FQNEAQ (reference sequence). CDR3 nucleotides: TGTGCCAGCAGCGCGGACAGGGTTATAACGGCAAATGAGCAGTTCTTC. Residues: CASSADRVITANEQFF. The variable domain in full, completed from reference TRBV7-9 and TRBJ2-1, reads DTGVSQNPRHKITKRGQNVTFRCDPISEHNRLYWYRQTLGQGPEFLTYFQNEAQLEKSRLLSDRFSAERPKGSFSTLEIQRTEQGDSAMYLCASSADRVITANEQFFGPGTRLTVL.

This clonotype was found a few times. The J gene is TRBJ2-7, the V gene TRBV10-3, with D uncertain. Trimming pared 5 bases from V and 7 bases from J, leaving 12 bases between. Germline loops: CDR1 ENHRY, CDR2 SYGVKD. The CDR3 loop spans 12 amino acids. The chain's CDR3 is CAISPVPSEQYF. The CDR3 DNA is TGTGCCATCAGTCCCGTCCCATCGGAGCAGTACTTC.

The gene calls are TRBV7-9 and TRBJ1-4; possibly TRBD1 for D (6 bases). Germline V gene data show CDR1 as SEHNR and CDR2 as FQNEAQ (reference sequence). This CDR3 comprises 15 residues. V dropped 0 bases and J dropped 6 bases, with 11 bases sitting between them. The CDR3 nucleotides read TGTGCCAGCAGCTTAGCGGGCAGGGGACATGAAAAACTGTTTTTT. It codes for CASSLAGRGHEKLFF.

This clonotype came up a few times. The gene calls are TRBV29-1 and TRBJ1-2, with 9 bases lining up with TRBD1. Per the germline V gene, CDR1 is SQVTM and CDR2 is ANQGSEA. V trimming: 7 bases; J trimming: 4 bases; junction bases outside the gene matches: 10. The CDR3 is 14 residues long. In DNA form, the CDR3 reads TGCAGCGCCGCCCGACAGGGGGAGATCTATGGCTACACCTTC. Encoded protein: CSAARQGEIYGYTF.

The J gene is TRBJ1-5, the V gene TRBV20-1, with 9 nucleotides matching TRBD1. Germline V CDR1 and CDR2: DFQATT, SNEGSKA (reference sequence). The J segment lost 6 bases and the V segment lost 5 bases, leaving 8 bases of the junction unmatched. The CDR3 spans 14 residues. CDR3 residues: CSASPGQGFQPQHF. CDR3 bases: TGCAGTGCTTCGCCGGGACAGGGCTTTCAGCCCCAGCATTTT.

Only a few counts were recorded for this clonotype. The chain is built from TRBV7-2 and TRBJ2-3; 8 positions match TRBD1. The CDR3 loop spans 16 amino acids. Germline V gives CDR1 SGHTA, CDR2 FQGNSA. V lost 5 bases and J lost 6; bases outside the gene matches: 13. CDR3 in DNA: TGTGCCAGCAGCGCCCCAGGGGGCGTAGGGTCGGATACGCAGTATTTT. Amino acids: CASSAPGGVGSDTQYF.

The chain employs TRBV7-9 and TRBJ2-3; 14 nucleotides align to TRBD2. Trimming at V came to 4 bases and at J to 8 bases, leaving 8 bases not matched to a gene. The germline V gene has CDR1 SEHNR and CDR2 FQNEAQ (reference sequence). This CDR3 spans 16 amino acids. The CDR3 coding sequence is TGTGCCAGCAGCTCCAGACTAGCGGGAGGGCCGGGTACGCAGTATTTT. As protein: CASSSRLAGGPGTQYF. Drawing the rest from reference TRBV7-9 and TRBJ2-3, the complete variable domain is DTGVSQNPRHKITKRGQNVTFRCDPISEHNRLYWYRQTLGQGPEFLTYFQNEAQLEKSRLLSDRFSAERPKGSFSTLEIQRTEQGDSAMYLCASSSRLAGGPGTQYFGPGTRLTVL.

This chain connects TRBV27 to TRBJ2-7, with a weak D call TRBD2 (7 bases). Germline CDR1 MNHEY, CDR2 SMNVEV (reference sequence). V lost 5 bases and J lost 2, with 16 bases in between. This CDR3 is built from 15 residues. DNA for the CDR3: TGTGCCAGCAGTGGGAGGGACATAGCCACCTACGAGCAGTACTTC. As protein: CASSGRDIATYEQYF.

This clonotype was detected only a few times. The rearrangement uses TRBV6-5 and TRBJ2-7; no firm D call. CDR1 and CDR2 (germline): MNHEY, SVGAGI. Trimming took 7 bases from V and 2 from J, leaving 12 bases between them. There are 13 residues in the CDR3. The CDR3 region has the DNA TGTGCCAGCAAAGACTCAACAGCCTACGAGCAGTACTTC. This sequence encodes CASKDSTAYEQYF.

This chain links TRBV29-1 with TRBJ2-1, with D possibly matching TRBD2 (6 bases). V was cut by 3 bases and J by 2 bases, with 11 bases left in between. This CDR3 contains 14 residues. The germline CDR1 and CDR2 sequences are SQVTM and ANQGSEA. The CDR3: CSVDREFPYNEQFF. DNA for the CDR3: TGCAGCGTTGACCGGGAGTTTCCCTACAATGAGCAGTTCTTC.

V and J are TRBV4-3 and TRBJ2-5; D gene unclear. The CDR3 is 13 residues long. Trimming removed 0 bases from V and 4 bases from J, with 6 bases in between. Germline CDR1 is LGHNA and CDR2 is YSLEER. The CDR3 DNA follows: TGCGCCAGCAGCCAAGATATCGGAGAGACCCAGTACTTC. It specifies CASSQDIGETQYF.